A single sample gave rise to the 11 T cell receptor beta chains below, sequenced in a study of OX40 agonist ivuxolimab in advanced cancers. Generated by immunoSEQ multiplex PCR, the TCRdb table keeps only in-frame clones and is missing some. The sample has approximately 67,000 clones; around nine tenths are singletons. The input for sequencing was CD4+ or CD8+ T cells sorted from blood, taken in a trial of the OX40 agonist ivuxolimab. The receptors come from an adult with an advanced solid tumor such as melanoma, head and neck, liver or kidney cancer.

This chain links TRBV7-3 with TRBJ2-2, with 10 bases lining up with TRBD1. J gave up 0 bases and V 3 bases, and 4 bases lay outside the gene matches. The CDR3 extends over 17 amino acids. The V gene's germline CDR1 is SGHTA and CDR2 FQGTGA. The CDR3 spells CASSFGTGAANTGELFF. CDR3 nucleotides: TGTGCCAGCAGCTTTGGGACAGGGGCCGCGAACACCGGGGAGCTGTTTTTT. The entire variable domain, with the rest obtained from reference TRBV7-3 and TRBJ2-2, is as follows: GAGVSQTPSNKVTEKGKYVELRCDPISGHTALYWYRQSLGQGPEFLIYFQGTGAADDSGLPNDRFFAVRPEGSVSTLKIQRTERGDSAVYLCASSFGTGAANTGELFFGEGSRLTVL.

V usage is TRBV14 and J usage is TRBJ1-1, with a tentative D call TRBD1 (5 bases). CDR1 and CDR2 (germline): SGHDN, FVKESK. V gave up 5 bases and J gave up 0 bases, with 16 bases separating them. CDR3 size: 16 residues. CDR3 DNA: TGTGCCAGCAGCGCGACAGCCTTTTTGATGAACACTGAAGCTTTCTTT. This encodes CASSATAFLMNTEAFF. Full variable domain (rest looked up from reference TRBV14 and TRBJ1-1): EAGVTQFPSHSVIEKGQTVTLRCDPISGHDNLYWYRRVMGKEIKFLLHFVKESKQDESGMPNNRFLAERTGGTYSTLKVQPAELEDSGVYFCASSATAFLMNTEAFFGQGTRLTVV.

The genes are TRBV27 and TRBJ2-4; TRBD2 matches at 7 bases. The germline V gene has CDR1 MNHEY and CDR2 SMNVEV (reference sequence). The CDR3 has 13 amino acids. Unmatched junction bases numbered 1, after V lost 1 base and J lost 7 bases. CDR3 protein: CASSLLGGNIQYF. The CDR3 DNA sequence: TGTGCCAGCAGTTTATTGGGGGGGAACATTCAGTACTTC.

DNA for the CDR3: TGCGCCAGCAGCCAAGAGGAGCTCGGGGGAGAGACCCAGTACTTC. Translating gives CASSQEELGGETQYF. The gene calls are TRBV4-1 and TRBJ2-5; TRBD2 might be the D (6 bases). Germline CDR1 is MGHRA and CDR2 is YSYEKL. The CDR3 loop spans 15 amino acids. The ends were cut back, 0 bases at V and 4 bases at J, with 12 bases in the middle.

V usage is TRBV19 and J usage is TRBJ2-1, with 13 bases fitting TRBD2. Looked up from germline, CDR1 is LNHDA and CDR2 is SQIVND (reference sequence). This CDR3 spans 18 amino acids. With V trimmed by 0 bases and J by 5 bases, 7 bases remained unmatched. CDR3 nucleotides: TGTGCCAGTAGTATAGATGGCCCGGGACTAGCGGGGCACAATGAGCAGTTCTTC. This encodes CASSIDGPGLAGHNEQFF.

Judged by abundance, this clone is medium-sized. The rearrangement links TRBV25-1 to TRBJ1-3, with 8 bases aligning to TRBD1. Per the germline V gene, CDR1 is MGHDK and CDR2 is SYGVNS. V shed 8 bases and J 0 bases; nucleotides not matched to a gene: 0. There are 13 residues in the CDR3. This CDR3 is CASGQGSGNTIYF. The CDR3 nucleotides are TGTGCCAGCGGACAGGGCTCTGGAAACACCATATATTTT.

This clone was seen once. The chain is built from TRBV7-9 and TRBJ1-6, with D maybe TRBD1 (6 bases). From germline, CDR1 is SEHNR and CDR2 FQNEAQ (reference sequence). This CDR3 has 17 amino acids. V was trimmed by 5 bases and J by 0 bases, leaving 14 bases between them. CDR3: CASSPSGGSSYNSPLHF. In DNA, the CDR3 is TGTGCCAGCAGCCCCAGCGGGGGCAGCTCCTATAATTCACCCCTCCACTTT.

CDR3 loop: CATVVGTGTALETEAFF. CDR3 nucleotides: TGTGCCACCGTAGTCGGGACAGGGACGGCGTTGGAGACTGAAGCTTTCTTT. The chain recombines TRBV10-3 with TRBJ1-1; TRBD1 aligns across 9 bases. Germline V gives CDR1 ENHRY, CDR2 SYGVKD. J lost 5 bases, V lost 10 bases, and 20 bases had no gene match. This CDR3 contains 17 residues.

The chain carries TRBV15 and TRBJ1-4; perhaps TRBD1 as D (5 bases). The CDR3 loop spans 18 amino acids. V lost 1 base and J 7 bases, leaving 22 bases between the germline ends. Germline V CDR1 and CDR2: LNHNV, YYDKDF (reference sequence). In DNA, the CDR3 is TGTGCCACCAGCAGAGGGGACCAGGGCGATGAGAGGAGTGAAAAACTGTTTTTT. It codes for CATSRGDQGDERSEKLFF.

The V gene is TRBV2, the J gene TRBJ1-4; D unclear. The CDR3 has 15 residues. Trimming cost V 5 bases and J 0 bases, with 10 bases left between them. Germline V lookup: CDR1 SNHLY, CDR2 FYNNEI. The CDR3 here is CASSTTPATNEKLFF. CDR3 DNA sequence: TGTGCCAGCAGTACAACACCCGCAACTAATGAAAAACTGTTTTTT.

The J gene is TRBJ2-7, the V gene TRBV4-2; D is uncertain. The V and J ends lost 0 bases and 5 bases respectively, with 11 bases between them. The CDR3 loop spans 14 amino acids. Germline V gene lookup returns CDR1 LGHNA and CDR2 YNFKEQ. In DNA, the CDR3 is TGTGCCAGCAGCCAAGACAGGCTCTGGGACGAGCAGTACTTC. Translating it yields CASSQDRLWDEQYF.